The source of this TCR beta chain is a study of cytotoxic CD8 clonotypes in ibrutinib-treated CLL. Using immunoSEQ multiplex PCR, the repertoire was profiled, and TCRdb retains in-frame clones only, with some absent. The repertoire consists of 150,000 or so clones, with 65% to 85% occurring once and the leading ten covering around 7.6%. V gave up 3 bases and J gave up 3 bases; unmatched junction bases: 11. The germline V gene has CDR1 SGHAT and CDR2 FQNNGV. The CDR3 is 16 residues long. V usage is TRBV11-2 and J usage is TRBJ2-7; 7 nucleotides match TRBD2. Sequenced here: PBMCs, sampled after 36 months of ibrutinib treatment. The sequence came from a human donor with chronic lymphocytic leukemia. The CDR3 spells CASSFEREGFSYEQYF. As DNA, the CDR3 is TGTGCCAGCAGCTTCGAGAGGGAGGGATTTAGCTACGAGCAGTACTTC.